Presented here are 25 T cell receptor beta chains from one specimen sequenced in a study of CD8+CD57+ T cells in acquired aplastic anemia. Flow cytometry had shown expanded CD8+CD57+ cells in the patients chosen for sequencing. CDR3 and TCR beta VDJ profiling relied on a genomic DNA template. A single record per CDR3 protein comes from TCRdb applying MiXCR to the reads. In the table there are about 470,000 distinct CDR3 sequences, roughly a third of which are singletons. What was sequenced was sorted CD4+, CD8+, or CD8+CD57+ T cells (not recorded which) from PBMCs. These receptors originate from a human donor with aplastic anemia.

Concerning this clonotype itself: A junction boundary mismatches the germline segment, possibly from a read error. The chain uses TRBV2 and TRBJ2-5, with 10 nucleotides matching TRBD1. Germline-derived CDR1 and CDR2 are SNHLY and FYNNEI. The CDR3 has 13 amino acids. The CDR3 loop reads CASRDRGEETQNF. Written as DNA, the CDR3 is TGTGCCAGCCGGGACAGGGGTGAAGAGACCCAGAACTTC.

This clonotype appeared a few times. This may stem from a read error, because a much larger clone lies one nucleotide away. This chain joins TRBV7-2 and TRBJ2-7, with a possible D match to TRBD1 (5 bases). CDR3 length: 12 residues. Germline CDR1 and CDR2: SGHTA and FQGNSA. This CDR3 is CASGLSGFEQYF. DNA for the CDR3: TGTGCCAGCGGCTTATCAGGGTTCGAGCAGTACTTC.

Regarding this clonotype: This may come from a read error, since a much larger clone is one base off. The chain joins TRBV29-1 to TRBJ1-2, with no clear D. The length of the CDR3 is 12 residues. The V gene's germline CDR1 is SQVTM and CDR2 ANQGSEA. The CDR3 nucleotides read TGCAGTGCTTCTAAGGTCGGGGATGGCTACACCTTC. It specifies CSASKVGDGYTF.

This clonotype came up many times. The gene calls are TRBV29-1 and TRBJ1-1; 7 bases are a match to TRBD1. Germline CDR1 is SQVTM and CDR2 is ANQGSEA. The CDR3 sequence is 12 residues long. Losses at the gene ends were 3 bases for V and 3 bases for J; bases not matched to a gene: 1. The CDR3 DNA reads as TGCAGCGTTGAGGGACAGTACACTGAAGCTTTCTTT. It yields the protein CSVEGQYTEAFF.

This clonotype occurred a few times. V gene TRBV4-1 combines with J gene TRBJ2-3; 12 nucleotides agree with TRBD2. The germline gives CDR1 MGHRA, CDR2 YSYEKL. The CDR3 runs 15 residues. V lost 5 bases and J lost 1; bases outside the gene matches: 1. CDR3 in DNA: TGCGCCAGCAGCACTAGCGGGAGGCGCACAGATACGCAGTATTTT. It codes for CASSTSGRRTDTQYF.

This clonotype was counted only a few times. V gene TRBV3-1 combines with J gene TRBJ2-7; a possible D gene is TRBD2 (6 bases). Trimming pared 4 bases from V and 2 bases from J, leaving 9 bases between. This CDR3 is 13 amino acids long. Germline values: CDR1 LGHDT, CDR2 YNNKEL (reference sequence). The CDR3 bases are TGTGCCAGCAGCCGCGGGAATACCTACGAGCAGTACTTC. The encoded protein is CASSRGNTYEQYF.

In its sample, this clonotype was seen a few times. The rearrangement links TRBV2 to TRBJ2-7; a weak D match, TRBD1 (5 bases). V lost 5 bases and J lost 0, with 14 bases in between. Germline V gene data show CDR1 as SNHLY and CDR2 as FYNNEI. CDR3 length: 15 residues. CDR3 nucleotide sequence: TGTGCCAGCAGTTACCGACAGTCAAGCTCCTACGAGCAGTACTTC. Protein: CASSYRQSSSYEQYF.

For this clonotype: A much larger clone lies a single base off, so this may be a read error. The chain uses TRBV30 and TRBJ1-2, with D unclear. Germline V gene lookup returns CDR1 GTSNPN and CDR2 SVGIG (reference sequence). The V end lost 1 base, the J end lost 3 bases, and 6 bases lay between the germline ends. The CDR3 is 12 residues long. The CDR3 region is CAWSARYYGYTF. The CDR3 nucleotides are TGTGCCTGGAGTGCACGTTACTATGGCTACACCTTC.

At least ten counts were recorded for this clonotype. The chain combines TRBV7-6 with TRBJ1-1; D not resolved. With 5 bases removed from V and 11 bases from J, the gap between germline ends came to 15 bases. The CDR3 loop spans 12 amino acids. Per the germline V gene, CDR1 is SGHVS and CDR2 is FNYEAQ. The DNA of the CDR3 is TGTGCCAGCAGCCCCTTAGGAACGACGGCTTTCTTT. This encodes CASSPLGTTAFF.

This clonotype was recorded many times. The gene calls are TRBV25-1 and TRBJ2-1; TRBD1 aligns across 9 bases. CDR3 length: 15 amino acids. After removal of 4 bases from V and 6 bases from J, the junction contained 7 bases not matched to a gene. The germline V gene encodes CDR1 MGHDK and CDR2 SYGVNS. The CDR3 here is CASSAWTGEANEQFF. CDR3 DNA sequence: TGTGCCAGCAGTGCCTGGACAGGGGAGGCCAATGAGCAGTTCTTC.

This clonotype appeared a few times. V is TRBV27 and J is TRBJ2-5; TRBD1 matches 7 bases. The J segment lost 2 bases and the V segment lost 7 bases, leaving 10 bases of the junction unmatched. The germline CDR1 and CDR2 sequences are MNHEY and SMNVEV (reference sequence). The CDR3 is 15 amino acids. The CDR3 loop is CASTPLPGQQETQYF. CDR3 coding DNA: TGTGCCAGCACCCCGCTCCCGGGACAGCAAGAGACCCAGTACTTC.

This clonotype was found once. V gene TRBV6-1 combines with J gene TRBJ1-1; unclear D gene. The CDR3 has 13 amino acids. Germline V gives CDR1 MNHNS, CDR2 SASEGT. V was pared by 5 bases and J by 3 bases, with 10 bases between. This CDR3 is CASSPRTDTEAFF. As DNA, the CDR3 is TGTGCCAGCAGTCCGAGGACCGACACTGAAGCTTTCTTT.

CDR3 loop: CASSPEKGNTGELFF. CDR3 nucleotide sequence: TGTGCCAGCTCACCCGAAAAGGGGAACACCGGGGAGCTGTTTTTT. V and J are TRBV18 and TRBJ2-2; D not certain. Trimming cost V 3 bases and J 1 base, with 9 bases left between them. The CDR3 is 15 amino acids. Per germline, CDR1 KGHSH and CDR2 LQKENI.

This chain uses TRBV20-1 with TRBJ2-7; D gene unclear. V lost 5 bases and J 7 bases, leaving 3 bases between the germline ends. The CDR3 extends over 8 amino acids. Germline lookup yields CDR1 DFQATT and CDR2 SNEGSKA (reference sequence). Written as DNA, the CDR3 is TGCAGTGCTCGGGAGCAGTACTTC. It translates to CSAREQYF.

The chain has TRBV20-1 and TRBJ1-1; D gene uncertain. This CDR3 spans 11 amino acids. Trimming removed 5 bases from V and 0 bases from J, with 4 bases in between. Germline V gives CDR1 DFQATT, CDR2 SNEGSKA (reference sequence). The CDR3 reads CSAYMNTEAFF. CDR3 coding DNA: TGCAGTGCTTACATGAACACTGAAGCTTTCTTT.

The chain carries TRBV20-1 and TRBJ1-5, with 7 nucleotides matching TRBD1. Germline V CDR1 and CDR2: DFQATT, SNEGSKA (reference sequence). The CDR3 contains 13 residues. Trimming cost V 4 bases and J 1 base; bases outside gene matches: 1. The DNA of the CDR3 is TGCAGTGCTAAACAGGGGAGCAATCAGCCCCAGCATTTT. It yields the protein CSAKQGSNQPQHF.

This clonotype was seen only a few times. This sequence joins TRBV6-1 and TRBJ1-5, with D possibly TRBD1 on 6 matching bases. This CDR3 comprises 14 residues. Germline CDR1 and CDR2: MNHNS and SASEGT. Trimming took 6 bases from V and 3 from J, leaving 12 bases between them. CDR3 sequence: CASSEGDYNQPQHF. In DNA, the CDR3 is TGTGCCAGCAGCGAGGGGGACTACAATCAGCCCCAGCATTTT.

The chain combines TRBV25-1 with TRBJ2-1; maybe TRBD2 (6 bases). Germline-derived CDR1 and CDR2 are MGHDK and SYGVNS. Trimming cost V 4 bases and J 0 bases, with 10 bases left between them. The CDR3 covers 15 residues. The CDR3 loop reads CASSVGGFSYNEQFF. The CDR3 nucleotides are TGTGCCAGCAGTGTTGGGGGGTTCTCCTACAATGAGCAGTTCTTC. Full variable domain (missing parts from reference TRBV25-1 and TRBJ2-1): EADIYQTPRYLVIGTGKKITLECSQTMGHDKMYWYQQDPGMELHLIHYSYGVNSTEKGDLSSESTVSRIRTEHFPLTLESARPSHTSQYLCASSVGGFSYNEQFFGPGTRLTVL.

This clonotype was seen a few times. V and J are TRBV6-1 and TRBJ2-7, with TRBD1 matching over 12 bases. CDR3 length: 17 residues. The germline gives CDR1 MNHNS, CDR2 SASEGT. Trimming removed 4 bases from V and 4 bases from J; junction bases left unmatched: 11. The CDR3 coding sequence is TGTGCCAGCAGTGCCGGGACAGGGGGCGCGATGGGATACGAGCAGTACTTC. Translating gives CASSAGTGGAMGYEQYF.

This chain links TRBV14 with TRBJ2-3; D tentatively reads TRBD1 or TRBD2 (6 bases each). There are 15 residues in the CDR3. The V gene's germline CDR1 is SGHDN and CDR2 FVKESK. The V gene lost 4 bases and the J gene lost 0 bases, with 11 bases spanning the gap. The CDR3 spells CASSRRGPSTDTQYF. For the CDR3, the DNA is TGTGCCAGCAGCCGCCGGGGGCCGAGCACAGATACGCAGTATTTT.

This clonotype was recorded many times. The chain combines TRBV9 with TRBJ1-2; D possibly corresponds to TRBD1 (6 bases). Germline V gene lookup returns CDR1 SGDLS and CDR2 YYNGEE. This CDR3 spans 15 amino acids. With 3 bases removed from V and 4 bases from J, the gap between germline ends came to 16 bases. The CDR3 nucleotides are TGTGCCAGCAGCGGAACAGGACAGAGAAGCTATGGCTACACCTTC. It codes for CASSGTGQRSYGYTF.

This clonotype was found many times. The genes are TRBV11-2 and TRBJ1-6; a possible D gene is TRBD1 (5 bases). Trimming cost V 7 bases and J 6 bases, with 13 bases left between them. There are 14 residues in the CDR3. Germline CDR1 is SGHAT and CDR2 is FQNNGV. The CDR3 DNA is TGTGCCAGCAACCCAGGGCAGAGTAATTCACCCCTCCACTTT. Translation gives CASNPGQSNSPLHF.

The CDR3 reads CATDRGVPLHF. The CDR3 DNA follows: TGTGCCACGGACAGGGGAGTCCCCCTCCACTTT. The J gene is TRBJ1-6, the V gene TRBV24-1, with TRBD1 matching over 9 bases. The CDR3 is 11 residues long. With 10 bases clipped from V and 13 bases from J, the junction kept 4 bases outside the gene matches. Germline assignment: CDR1 KGHDR and CDR2 SFDVKD.

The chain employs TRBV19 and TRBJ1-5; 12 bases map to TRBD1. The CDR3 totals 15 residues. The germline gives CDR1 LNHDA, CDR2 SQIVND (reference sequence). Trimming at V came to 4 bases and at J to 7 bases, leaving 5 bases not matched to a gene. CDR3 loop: CASSTGTGGGQPQHF. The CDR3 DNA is TGTGCCAGTAGTACCGGGACAGGGGGCGGGCAGCCCCAGCATTTT. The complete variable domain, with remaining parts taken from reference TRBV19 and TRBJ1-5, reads DGGITQSPKYLFRKEGQNVTLSCEQNLNHDAMYWYRQDPGQGLRLIYYSQIVNDFQKGDIAEGYSVSREKKESFPLTVTSAQKNPTAFYLCASSTGTGGGQPQHFGDGTRLSIL.

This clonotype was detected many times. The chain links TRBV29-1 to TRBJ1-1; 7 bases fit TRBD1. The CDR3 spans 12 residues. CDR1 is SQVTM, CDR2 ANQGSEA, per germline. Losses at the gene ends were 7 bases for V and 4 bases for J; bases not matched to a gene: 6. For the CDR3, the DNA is TGCAGCGGGCGGGCAGGGGGCACTGAAGCTTTCTTT. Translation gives CSGRAGGTEAFF.